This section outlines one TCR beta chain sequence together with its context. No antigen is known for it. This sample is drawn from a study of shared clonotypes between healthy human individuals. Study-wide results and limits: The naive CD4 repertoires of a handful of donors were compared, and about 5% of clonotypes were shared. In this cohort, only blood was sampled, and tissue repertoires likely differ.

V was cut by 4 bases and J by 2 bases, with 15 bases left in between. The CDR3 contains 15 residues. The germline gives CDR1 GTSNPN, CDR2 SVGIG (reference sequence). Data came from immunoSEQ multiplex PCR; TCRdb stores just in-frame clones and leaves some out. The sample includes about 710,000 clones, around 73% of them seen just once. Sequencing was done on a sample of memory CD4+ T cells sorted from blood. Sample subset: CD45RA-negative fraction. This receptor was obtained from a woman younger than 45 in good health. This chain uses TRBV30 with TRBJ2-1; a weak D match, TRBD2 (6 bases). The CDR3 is CAWTRRASAYNEQFF. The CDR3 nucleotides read TGTGCCTGGACCCGCCGGGCTAGCGCCTACAATGAGCAGTTCTTC.